The rows below give T cell receptor beta chains drawn from one sample of a study of human T cells and chemical hapten exposure. TCRdb passed the RACE reads through MiXCR, listing each CDR3 protein once. Of about 98,000 distinct CDR3 sequences detected, 9.5% to 14% appear once; the ten largest clones hold about 3.1%. This specimen was whole blood, taken in connection with sensitization to the hapten diphenylcyclopropenone (DPC). These receptors came from a woman in her sixties with alopecia areata. Some clones in this sample may be carry-over from other donors' samples. CDR3s leave out the opening cysteine and the closing phenylalanine or tryptophan.

cdr3_length	j_call	v_call	cdr3_aa
15	TRBJ1-3	TRBV6-1	ASSERVTVTTGNTIY
13	TRBJ2-1	TRBV6-5	ASRTLGRPYNEQF
16	TRBJ1-1	TRBV7-6	ASSPPLGTGGMNTEAF
13	TRBJ1-2	TRBV3-1	ASSHFGGANYGYT
14	TRBJ2-2	TRBV7-9	ASSLKGTPNTGELF
14	TRBJ2-1	TRBV7-3	ASSQFAGAQYNEQF
14	TRBJ1-5	TRBV19	ASSISTGGEIQPQH
12	TRBJ2-2	TRBV7-3	ASSKAVNTGELF
13	TRBJ2-3	TRBV5-5	ASSLLGESTDTQY
12	TRBJ2-5	TRBV13	ASSFPSRVETQY
11	TRBJ2-7	TRBV6-2/TRBV6-3	ASVDASSYEQY
12	TRBJ2-5	TRBV27	ASSPLGLAETQY
12	TRBJ2-7	TRBV7-8	ASSLARQGYEQY
12	TRBJ2-5	TRBV29-1	SALTPLPGETQY
13	TRBJ2-7	TRBV21-1	ASSKGDREFNEQY
13	TRBJ1-5	TRBV4-1	ASSSRTAVDRPQH
12	TRBJ2-7	TRBV2	ASMERGRSYEQY
14	TRBJ1-6	TRBV18	ASSSQGDPFYSPLH
15	TRBJ2-3	TRBV6-5	ASSYLGGGSRSDTQY
14	TRBJ2-2	TRBV9	ASSVGGSPNTGELF
11	TRBJ2-7	TRBV7-8	ASSLNVAHEQY
9	TRBJ1-2	TRBV20-1	SASTDYGYT
10	TRBJ2-4	TRBV30	AWGSGQNIQY
13	TRBJ2-1	TRBV3-1	ASSQVSGGYNEQF
15	TRBJ2-2	TRBV7-2	ASSQEGRGLYTGELF
9	TRBJ1-1	TRBV20-1	SAWGNTEAF
11	TRBJ2-1	TRBV7-3	ASSLHINNEQF
11	TRBJ2-7	TRBV30	AWTSGSRYEQY
13	TRBJ2-7	TRBV18	ASSPSGSTSYEQY
10	TRBJ2-7	TRBV27	ASSREGHEQY
14	TRBJ2-3	TRBV10-3	AISEARGGPSDTQY
12	TRBJ1-3	TRBV29-1	SVFRSTSGNTIY
11	TRBJ1-2	TRBV19	ASSIAGGYGYT
12	TRBJ2-4	TRBV29-1	SVVDPQAKNIQY
13	TRBJ1-6	TRBV7-9	ASSLGEGNNSPLH
12	TRBJ2-2	TRBV10-3	ANQDPSNTGELF
10	TRBJ1-1	TRBV7-9	ASSLGETEAF
14	TRBJ2-3	TRBV6-5	ASSPWPSGGLGTQY
12	TRBJ2-7	TRBV12-3/TRBV12-4	ASSKPGSDYEQY
13	TRBJ2-2	TRBV24-1	ATSKGQGGTGELF
12	TRBJ1-3	TRBV11-2	ASSLSVGRNTIY
14	TRBJ2-3	TRBV7-2	ASSLVRGGITDTQY
12	TRBJ1-2	TRBV7-9	ASSLTQADYGYT
13	TRBJ2-7	TRBV20-1	SATAGTAPSYEQY
12	TRBJ2-5	TRBV19	ASSMPAGTGAQY
11	TRBJ1-6	TRBV12-3/TRBV12-4	ASSPGPRSPLH
10	TRBJ2-3	TRBV13	ASSLVPDTQY
13	TRBJ1-1	TRBV18	ASSQLRELGSEAF
13	TRBJ1-1	TRBV15	ATSRDDMMNTEAF
12	TRBJ2-4	TRBV20-1	SARFPGQKNIQY
16	TRBJ2-1	TRBV9	ASSVADIGVAGYNEQF
11	TRBJ1-2	TRBV29-1	SVHEVMNYGYT
12	TRBJ2-3	TRBV20-1	SARDPTGGDTQY
14	TRBJ2-3	TRBV5-1	ASSSGLAGSTDTRY
13	TRBJ2-7	TRBV7-2	ASSGPRGAKYEQY